This T cell receptor beta chain was observed in a study of siplizumab effects on memory and regulatory T cells (dated 2019 in TCRdb). General notes on the study: The study looked at the effect of siplizumab, an anti-CD2 antibody, on alloreactive T-cell subsets in allogeneic mixed lymphocyte reactions made from human PBMCs.

To note about this clone: The clone's antigen remains unknown. No much larger clonotype is one base removed from it; base qualities were not supplied.

The receptor library was made with the immunoSEQ multiplex PCR assay. Approximately 100,000 TCR templates per sample were assayed on the deep sequencing platform. Genomic DNA extracted from sorted T cells was the material used for TCRbeta CDR3 sequencing. As for the authors' bioinformatics: Clonal analysis of TCRbeta CDR3 data was done in the R programming language. Alloreactive CD4+ and CD8+ clones were defined by comparing unstimulated samples with post-reaction CFSE-low samples. By matching sequences to the repertoires of sorted unstimulated Treg and non-Treg cells, each alloreactive CD4+ clone was assigned a regulatory or non-regulatory origin. TCRdb's version of the immuneACCESS table is confined to in-frame rearrangements and falls short of the full clone set. An unresolved V gene accounts for under half of the shortfall where checked; the remainder is of unknown origin. V and J calls and clone size come straight from that table; D and trimming were deduced from the DNA. The sample profile shows roughly 100,000 clones; 90% to 95% of them were found once. In total, the top ten clones hold about 0.32% of the sample.

TCRbeta CDR3 sequencing was performed on sorted unstimulated T cells and on proliferating T cells recovered from mixed lymphocyte reactions. Fresh whole blood from approximately ten HLA-typed healthy donors was used to isolate PBMCs. Overall study outcomes, separate from this receptor: Because sequences below about 10^-5 frequency were poorly captured, only a minor fraction of alloreactive clones could be mapped to unstimulated subsets. Among mappable alloreactive CD4+ clones, an average Treg-derived fraction of roughly 71% was observed with siplizumab, compared with roughly 28% in control reactions. No functional confirmation was obtained for the suppressive function of proliferating Tregs from siplizumab cultures. A naive or memory phenotype could not be assigned to roughly 75-97% of proliferating CD4+ or CD8+ clones. The cumulative frequency of alloreactive sequences traceable to unstimulated CD4+ memory T cells was significantly reduced by siplizumab. Greater diversity appeared to be present in unstimulated naive T cells than in memory T cells, and a substantial contribution to the alloresponse seemed to be made by naive cells.

Sequenced input: CD4+ T cells sorted from blood. The clonotype was recovered from a human donor in good health.

The DNA is as follows: TGTGCCAGCAGTTCCCCCGTTCGGGGGGGCAATCAGCCCCAGCATTTT. It is translated as CASSSPVRGGNQPQHF. The rearrangement joined TRBV6-5 to TRBJ1-5; possibly the D gene is TRBD1, per 5 matching bases. CDR1 and CDR2 (MNHEY, SVGAGI) derive from the germline V gene. The CDR3 has 16 amino acids, counting the end cysteine and phenylalanine. The sequence is cut down to CDR3 DNA, 48 bases in frame from base 1. Cut back by 4 bases and 2 bases, the V and J ends lie 15 bases apart.